This T cell receptor beta chain was observed in a study of tumor-infiltrating lymphocytes in primary liver carcinoma (dated by TCRdb to the late 2010s). About the study as a whole: Five patients with histopathologically diagnosed primary liver carcinoma underwent surgical resection in China between November 2015 and March 2016. Hepatocellular carcinoma (four) or combined HCC and intrahepatic cholangiocarcinoma (one) was present in the five patients, who were three men and two women aged 30 to 69 years. The five patients had tumors staged T1-T3 N0M0, with maximum diameters ranging from roughly 4 to 10 cm. Each sample produced about 3.5 to 7.13 million productive TCRbeta reads, and read depth showed no significant difference between tissue types. TCRbeta repertoire sequencing, expression microarrays and whole-exome sequencing were combined in the study across five regions of each liver tumor, with adjacent normal tissue and blood also included. A total of 35 or so specimens from 5 patients went through TCRbeta repertoire sequencing, namely 25 tumor regions, 5 adjacent noncancerous liver tissues and 5 peripheral blood samples. High reproducibility was observed for the technical replicate repertoires, with mean shared-clone rates around 0.89 and correlation coefficients above 0.95.

Summary of the overall study and its limitations: Because sequencing covered only the TCR beta chain and unpaired alpha chains were not captured, true repertoire diversity is likely underestimated. Because the samples were bulk and unsorted, CD4+ and CD8+ T cell repertoires could not be compared. Repertoire overlap was found to be higher between tumor regions (mean approximately 35%) than between tumor-adjacent (about 17%) or tumor-blood (14%) pairs, consistent with antigen-driven expansion. The study included only four or five patients, and the authors note findings should be validated in a larger study. The top 250 clones made up a significantly larger repertoire fraction in tumors than in blood (p = 0.039).

RNA from unsorted whole blood was extracted with TRIzol reagent, and germline DNA was obtained with the DNeasy Blood & Tissue kit. Chronic HBV infection was present in the patients, and the patients were treatment-naive at sampling. Before surgery, roughly 4.2 milliliters of peripheral blood were drawn into K2EDTA tubes. About this clonotype itself: Its antigen has not been determined. There are no base qualities to consult, and no much larger clone falls within one base.

TCRbeta-specific cDNA was reverse-transcribed from approximately 460 ng total RNA using a constant-region primer and ProtoScript II reverse transcriptase. The TCRbeta libraries were prepared through three rounds of nested multiplex PCR following a slightly modified ARM-PCR procedure. Sample barcodes and Illumina adapters were attached in a final 25-cycle PCR using Deep VentR polymerase. Before sequencing, amplicons between 200 and 500 bp were purified from gel using a QIAquick gel extraction kit. TCRbeta amplicons were sequenced on an Illumina HiSeq 2500 with 250-bp paired-end reads. In the paper's pipeline: Trimmomatic v0.33 was used to quality-trim the reads, and FLASH v1.2.11 was used to merge paired reads so that full CDR3 sequences could be recovered. MiGEC v1.2.1b assigned V, D and J germline segments to the rearranged TCRbeta sequences. Clonotype statistics and Shannon-Wiener diversity indices were calculated with VDJtools v1.0.0. To reduce sampling bias, subsequent analyses other than the diversity analysis used only the 250 most abundant clonotypes in each sample. The public reads were run again by TCRdb, first through fastp at Q25 and then through MiXCR, and only productive beta chains were kept. Rows are unified per CDR3 protein, each entry keeping the most common DNA and genes. These V and J calls originate from TCRdb's pipeline instead of the authors' own analysis. The table for this sample lists 150,000 to 200,000 distinct CDR3 sequences; roughly three fifths of them were counted only once. Approximately 67% of the sample is held by the ten biggest clonotypes.

This sequence was found in a middle-aged man with primary liver carcinoma and hepatitis B virus infection. Sequenced input: peripheral blood.

Here the CDR3 is given as CASSPRRALRTGNTIYF. In nucleotide form, the sequence is TGTGCCAGCAGTCCTCGACGGGCGTTAAGGACTGGAAACACCATATATTTT. The rearrangement joined TRBV6-5 to TRBJ1-3; the D gene assignment is ambiguous. The germline V gene specifies MNHEY as CDR1 and SVGAGI as CDR2. V loses 5 bases of germline sequence and J loses 2 bases, and the interval between the two ends is 19 bases. The CDR3 goes from the cysteine to the phenylalanine over 17 residues. The CDR3 DNA has 51 bases and is translated from base 1.